The rows below give T cell receptor beta chains drawn from one sample of a study of cytomegalovirus exposure and HLA in healthy donors. Here immunoSEQ multiplex PCR was the method, and the copy in TCRdb shows in-frame clones only, minus some. The sample lists 150,000 to 200,000 clones, around 83% occurring once. Sequencing input: PBMCs. The receptors here all came from a man in his fifties or sixties in good health and CMV-seronegative. The conserved cysteine and the conserved F or W are not part of the CDR3 here.

V gene	J gene	CDR3 protein
TRBV18	TRBJ2-7	ASSLLGYEQY
TRBV4-1	TRBJ1-1	ASSHPLNTEAF
TRBV6-1	TRBJ2-2	ASSKGGRPGELF
TRBV27	TRBJ2-1	ASSSIAGKTYNEQF
TRBV7-9	TRBJ1-5	ASSRGNQPQH
TRBV5-4	TRBJ2-1	ASSLGGQIYNEQF
TRBV7-9	TRBJ2-4	ASSTWTENIQY
TRBV19	TRBJ2-7	ASSRGLELEQY
TRBV21-1	TRBJ1-1	WKAVMNTEAF
TRBV5-1	TRBJ1-4	ASSQRPGGSTNEKLF
TRBV5-1	TRBJ1-1	ASSSQVSLNTEAF
TRBV29-1	TRBJ2-1	SARTSGAYNEQF